This T cell receptor (beta chain) was sequenced during a study of blood T cell repertoires in COVID-19. As for the study in general: From T cells, B-cell-depleted T cells, or PBMCs came the material, which was cDNA or gDNA.

As handled by the study authors: Amplification of reference gene primers was used by the study to estimate nucleated cell counts. The table came from immunoSEQ multiplex PCR; TCRdb's copy has only in-frame clones and leaves some out. Clonal size and the V and J genes are those of that table, whereas D and trimming came from the DNA. The sample holds about 230,000 clones, 70% to 90% seen once. This CDR3 comprises 16 residues. The receptor was derived from a woman aged 18 to 35 who had recovered from COVID-19. The sequencing input was peripheral blood. This chain uses TRBV1 with TRBJ2-3; TRBD2 is the table's D call and was not checked against the DNA. TRBV1 is described as a pseudogene. CDR3 protein: CTPLLASPRGTDTQYF. As DNA, the CDR3 is TGTACACCCCTACTAGCTTCCCCCCGAGGTACAGATACGCAGTATTTT.